Sequencing of this T cell receptor beta chain was carried out in a study of T cells in Graves' hyperthyroidism and ophthalmopathy. This clonotype occurred many times. Its antigen is still unknown. The CDR3 is 15 residues long. V lost 4 bases, J lost 3 bases, and 15 bases lay in between. Germline CDR1 and CDR2: KGHDR and SFDVKD. RNA transcripts yielded amplified TCR beta CDR3 regions. Primed by the HTBI set, a first-round RT-PCR was run on the TCR CDR3. In TCRdb, the multiplex PCR reads were re-called with MiXCR into one record per CDR3 protein. The sample gives around 340,000 distinct CDR3 sequences, 15% to 20% of which show up once; about 16% is in the top ten. Study findings and constraints: Ophthalmopathy stood apart from stable hyperthyroidism in a 13 V-J model. Prediction of ophthalmopathy progression came a median approximately 6.5 months pre-onset. Among thyroid clonotypes expanded above 0.001, most also appeared in blood.

Disease duration was under 3 months in the ophthalmopathy patients, who also had a Clinical Activity Score of at least 3 and a NOSPECS grade of at least 4. The clonotype comes from a woman aged 40 to 50 with Graves' ophthalmopathy. The sample taken for sequencing was blood. This sequence joins TRBV24-1 and TRBJ2-7; perhaps TRBD1 as D (6 bases). The CDR3 DNA follows: TGTGCCACCAGTGAGGGGGCCAAGGAATACTACGAGCAGTACTTC. Protein sequence: CATSEGAKEYYEQYF.